The rows below give T cell receptor beta chains drawn from one sample of a study of blood T cell repertoires in COVID-19. The repertoire was sequenced with immunoSEQ multiplex PCR; TCRdb's copy has only in-frame clones and lacks some. The data show tens of thousands of clones, more than 80% seen once. The sequenced sample consisted of peripheral blood. These TCRs come from a man aged 50-59 years with active or convalescent COVID-19. CDR3s include the opening cysteine and the closing phenylalanine or tryptophan. A D gene is named only where the DNA matches it firmly. Clone size is not always given. Where it is, it says once, few, many or a class for expanded clones.

v_gene	j_gene	abundance	d_gene	CDR3aa	CDR3nt
TRBV25-1	TRBJ2-7	NA	NA	CASSDWTAFSYEQYF	TGTGCCAGCAGTGACTGGACAGCCTTCTCCTACGAGCAGTACTTC
TRBV5-1	TRBJ2-1	NA	TRBD2	CASRTSGLNNEQFF	TGCGCCAGCAGAACTAGCGGGCTTAACAATGAGCAGTTCTTC
TRBV9	TRBJ2-1	NA	NA	CASSVNRLLVMATYNEQFF	TGTGCCAGCAGCGTAAACCGCCTCCTAGTAATGGCAACCTACAATGAGCAGTTCTTC
TRBV18	TRBJ1-6	NA	TRBD1	CASSPKTGGGDSPLHF	TGTGCCAGCTCACCAAAGACAGGGGGCGGTGATTCACCCCTCCACTTT
TRBV5-1	TRBJ2-7	NA	NA	CASSLESRGVDEQYF	TGCGCCAGCAGCTTGGAGTCCAGGGGGGTCGACGAGCAGTACTTC
TRBV9	TRBJ2-7	once	NA	CASSVFATAHYEQYF	TGTGCCAGCAGCGTATTTGCTACAGCTCACTACGAGCAGTACTTC
TRBV6-5	TRBJ1-5	NA	TRBD1	CASRPGQNNQPQHF	TGTGCCAGCAGGCCGGGACAGAACAATCAGCCCCAGCATTTT
TRBV4-3	TRBJ2-2	NA	TRBD1	CASSQVRGPGTGELFF	TGCGCCAGCAGCCAAGTCAGGGGGCCGGGGACCGGGGAGCTGTTTTTT
TRBV7-9	TRBJ1-1	NA	NA	CASSLGGGEAFF	TGTGCCAGCAGCTTAGGCGGCGGGGAAGCTTTCTTT
TRBV6-1	TRBJ2-5	NA	NA	CASSETWSQETQYF	TGTGCCAGCAGTGAAACTTGGTCCCAAGAGACCCAGTACTTC
TRBV20-1	TRBJ2-1	NA	NA	CSGTSYNEQFF	TGCAGTGGTACTTCCTACAATGAGCAGTTCTTC
TRBV18	TRBJ2-2	NA	TRBD2	CASSRAGAHSVELFF	TGTGCCAGCTCACGAGCGGGGGCGCATTCAGTGGAGCTGTTTTTT
TRBV9	TRBJ2-7	NA	TRBD1	CASSATGVPYEQYF	TGTGCCAGCAGCGCGACAGGGGTCCCCTACGAGCAGTACTTC
TRBV9	TRBJ1-2	NA	NA	CASNSGGRANYGYTF	TGTGCCAGCAACTCGGGGGGGCGAGCTAACTATGGCTACACCTTC
TRBV30	TRBJ2-1	NA	TRBD2	CAWSSGTSGGAGYNEQFF	TGTGCCTGGTCATCCGGGACTAGCGGGGGGGCTGGCTACAATGAGCAGTTCTTC
TRBV12-3/TRBV12-4	TRBJ2-1	once	NA	CASTTDPATEQFF	TGTGCCAGCACCACAGACCCGGCGACTGAGCAGTTCTTC
TRBV5-1	TRBJ1-1	NA	TRBD1	CASSLRPTGGIGTEAFF	TGCGCCAGCAGCTTGCGACCGACAGGGGGCATTGGCACTGAAGCTTTCTTT
TRBV2	TRBJ2-2	once	NA	CASMSTGELFF	TGTGCCAGCATGAGCACCGGGGAGCTGTTTTTT
TRBV20-1	TRBJ2-5	NA	NA	CSASYQETQYF	TGCAGTGCTAGCTACCAAGAGACCCAGTACTTC
TRBV27	TRBJ2-7	NA	TRBD2	CASSLLFSGRIYEQYF	TGTGCCAGCAGTTTACTGTTTAGCGGGAGAATCTACGAGCAGTACTTC
TRBV19	TRBJ2-2	NA	TRBD1	CATTGAQNTGELFF	TGTGCCACTACAGGGGCTCAAAACACCGGGGAGCTGTTTTTT
TRBV6-5	TRBJ1-4	NA	TRBD1	CASSRGQGEKLFF	TGTGCCAGCAGTCGGGGACAGGGCGAAAAACTGTTTTTT
TRBV11-2	TRBJ2-7	NA	TRBD1	CASGQAVTYEQYF	TGTGCCAGCGGACAGGCGGTAACCTACGAGCAGTACTTC
TRBV4-1	TRBJ2-1	NA	TRBD2	CASSQGGGAGMENEQFF	TGCGCCAGCAGCCAGGGGGGGGGAGCAGGGATGGAGAATGAGCAGTTCTTC
TRBV19	TRBJ2-7	NA	TRBD2	CASSATGTRKGYEQYF	TGTGCCAGTAGTGCAACCGGGACTAGGAAGGGTTACGAGCAGTACTTC
TRBV3-1/TRBV3-2	TRBJ2-7	NA	NA	CASSQEHRVSYEQYF	TGTGCCAGCAGCCAAGAACACCGGGTTTCGTACGAGCAGTACTTC
TRBV6-1	TRBJ2-5	NA	NA	CASSEASMSGAETQYF	TGTGCCAGCAGTGAAGCGTCGATGTCAGGGGCTGAGACCCAGTACTTC
TRBV25-1	TRBJ2-5	NA	TRBD1	CASSEPKGQGETQYF	TGTGCCAGCAGTGAACCGAAGGGACAGGGGGAGACCCAGTACTTC
TRBV25-1	TRBJ2-1	NA	TRBD2	CASSERLAGANEQFF	TGTGCCAGCAGTGAGCGGCTAGCGGGGGCGAATGAGCAGTTCTTC
TRBV6-6	TRBJ2-7	NA	NA	CASSYSAGRDDYEQYF	TGTGCCAGCAGTTACTCAGCGGGCAGGGATGACTACGAGCAGTACTTC
TRBV24-1	TRBJ2-7	NA	TRBD2	CATSDGLAGGREQYF	TGTGCCACCAGTGACGGACTAGCGGGAGGAAGAGAGCAGTACTTC
TRBV7-2	TRBJ1-2	NA	NA	CASNPDRLGNYGYTF	TGTGCCAGCAACCCTGACAGGCTAGGGAACTATGGCTACACCTTC
TRBV15	TRBJ1-5	NA	TRBD1	CATSRATGTGSQHF	TGTGCCACCAGCAGAGCGACAGGGACCGGGTCCCAGCATTTT
TRBV6-5	TRBJ1-2	NA	NA	CASSRLSNYGYTF	TGTGCCAGCAGCCGACTGTCAAACTATGGCTACACCTTC
TRBV19	TRBJ1-1	NA	NA	CASSIDPGQNTEAFF	TGTGCCAGTAGTATAGATCCAGGCCAGAACACTGAAGCTTTCTTT
TRBV19	TRBJ1-4	NA	NA	CASRRDTTTNEKLFF	TGTGCCAGTAGGAGGGACACTACAACTAATGAAAAACTGTTTTTT
TRBV20-1	TRBJ2-5	few	TRBD1	CSASRPRGRIETQYF	TGCAGTGCTAGTCGCCCCAGGGGGCGCATAGAGACCCAGTACTTC
TRBV6-6	TRBJ2-7	NA	NA	CASSPVSSGSTYEQYF	TGTGCCAGCAGCCCCGTATCGAGCGGGTCCACCTACGAGCAGTACTTC
TRBV5-4	TRBJ1-2	NA	TRBD1	CASSGTGVQGYTF	TGTGCCAGCAGCGGCACAGGGGTTCAAGGCTACACCTTC
TRBV7-2	TRBJ1-6	NA	NA	CASSSDSGGSPLHF	TGTGCCAGCAGCTCTGACAGCGGGGGTTCACCCCTCCACTTT
TRBV28	TRBJ2-5	NA	NA	CAIQDPREAQETQYF	TGTGCCATCCAAGACCCCAGGGAAGCGCAAGAGACCCAGTACTTC
TRBV19	TRBJ1-5	NA	NA	CASSIENSNQPQHF	TGTGCCAGTAGTATTGAGAATAGCAATCAGCCCCAGCATTTT
TRBV5-1	TRBJ2-1	NA	TRBD2	CASSSGIFSYNEQFF	TGCGCCAGCAGCAGCGGGATTTTTTCCTACAATGAGCAGTTCTTC
TRBV4-1	TRBJ1-5	NA	NA	CASSPLNSNQPQHF	TGCGCCAGCAGCCCCTTAAATAGCAATCAGCCCCAGCATTTT
TRBV7-2	TRBJ2-2	NA	NA	CASSPQNLGELFF	TGTGCCAGCAGCCCCCAGAATTTAGGGGAGCTGTTTTTT
TRBV7-2	TRBJ1-4	NA	TRBD1	CASSLGTGREKLFF	TGTGCCAGCAGCCTAGGGACAGGGAGAGAAAAACTGTTTTTT
TRBV24-1	TRBJ1-5	NA	NA	CATSDQRVNQPQHF	TGTGCCACCAGTGATCAGAGGGTCAATCAGCCCCAGCATTTT
TRBV9	TRBJ2-2	NA	NA	CASSPTVTGELFF	TGTGCCAGCAGCCCAACAGTGACCGGGGAGCTGTTTTTT
TRBV6-2/TRBV6-3	TRBJ2-7	NA	TRBD2	CASSLGLAYEQYF	TGTGCCAGCAGTTTAGGACTAGCCTACGAGCAGTACTTC
TRBV4-1	TRBJ2-7	NA	TRBD1	CASSQGQGGTYEQYF	TGCGCCAGCAGCCAAGGACAGGGGGGTACCTACGAGCAGTACTTC
TRBV10-1	TRBJ2-7	NA	TRBD1	CASSESGQGKGEQYF	TGCGCCAGCAGTGAGTCGGGACAGGGGAAGGGCGAGCAGTACTTC
TRBV4-1	TRBJ2-5	NA	TRBD1	CASSQSTDRVKETQYF	TGCGCCAGCAGCCAATCCACGGACAGGGTAAAAGAGACCCAGTACTTC
TRBV11-3	TRBJ2-1	NA	TRBD1	CASSLDSAGQGLDEQFF	TGTGCCAGCAGCTTAGATTCCGCGGGACAGGGGTTGGATGAGCAGTTCTTC
TRBV27	TRBJ2-7	NA	TRBD2	CASSSTSGSYEQYF	TGTGCCAGCAGTTCGACTAGCGGGAGCTACGAGCAGTACTTC
TRBV5-1	TRBJ2-4	NA	TRBD1	CASSFGTDKNIQYF	TGCGCCAGCAGCTTCGGGACAGATAAAAACATTCAGTACTTC
TRBV10-3	TRBJ2-1	NA	TRBD2	CAIRGPGLASNEQFF	TGTGCCATCAGAGGTCCGGGACTAGCTTCCAATGAGCAGTTCTTC
TRBV9	TRBJ1-3	NA	NA	CASSVLGSGNTIYF	TGTGCCAGCAGCGTACTCGGCTCTGGAAACACCATATATTTT